A selection of T cell receptor beta chains follows, all from one sample in a study of shared clonotypes between healthy human individuals. TCRdb's table, derived via immunoSEQ multiplex PCR, lists solely in-frame clones and lacks some. Of about 2.4 million clones detected, more than 85% appear once; the ten largest clones hold about 0.39%. Source material: naive CD4+ T cells from PBMCs. These receptors were obtained from a man younger than 35 in good health. Some clones in this sample may be carry-over from other donors' samples. CDR3s include the opening cysteine and the closing phenylalanine or tryptophan. A D gene is named only where the DNA matches it firmly. Where a row states a size, it is once, few, many or the class of an expanded clone; other rows omit it.

TRBV2	-	TRBJ2-1	-	TGTGCCAGCAGTGAAGGTCGGCTAACCTTAGGGCAGTTCTTC	CASSEGRLTLGQFF
TRBV5-1	-	TRBJ2-2	TRBD2	TGCGCCAGCAGCTTGTCCCAGACTAGCGGGAGTTTAAACACCGGGGAGCTGTTTTTT	CASSLSQTSGSLNTGELFF
TRBV4-1	-	TRBJ1-5	-	TGCGCCAGCAGCCAAGGTCGAGGTGCTCATCAGCCCCAGCATTTT	CASSQGRGAHQPQHF
TRBV28	-	TRBJ1-3	TRBD1	TGTGCCAGCAGTTTATACAGGACAGGGGTACGAGACACCATATATTTT	CASSLYRTGVRDTIYF
TRBV28	-	TRBJ1-4	-	TGTGCCAGCAGTTTATTCGGGGGGGCGAGGGAAAAACTGTTTTTT	CASSLFGGAREKLFF
TRBV30	-	TRBJ2-1	TRBD1	TGTGCCTGGCAGGAGGGACAGGGCCACAATGAGCAGTTCTTC	CAWQEGQGHNEQFF
TRBV7-9	once	TRBJ2-7	-	TGTGCCAGCAGCTTAGTTGGGAACTACGAGCAGTACTTC	CASSLVGNYEQYF
TRBV27	-	TRBJ2-7	TRBD1	TGTGCCAGCAGTCACCTCCCCGGGACAGGGTCCTACGAGCAGTACTTC	CASSHLPGTGSYEQYF
TRBV11-2	-	TRBJ2-7	TRBD1	TGTGCCAGCAGCTTTAGACAGGGTTACTACGAGCAGTACTTC	CASSFRQGYYEQYF
TRBV5-8	-	TRBJ2-7	-	TGTGCCAGCAGCTTCTCCCTCGAGCAGTACTTC	CASSFSLEQYF
TRBV10-3	-	TRBJ1-1	-	TGTGCCATCAGTCCCTGGGGGATTAACACTGAAGCTTTCTTT	CAISPWGINTEAFF
TRBV7-8	once	TRBJ2-6	-	TGTGCCAGCAGCCTACAACCTGGGGCCAACGTCCTGACTTTC	CASSLQPGANVLTF
TRBV5-1	-	TRBJ2-7	TRBD2	TGCGCCAGCAGCTTAAGGACTAGCGGGAGAAAAGAGCAGTACTTC	CASSLRTSGRKEQYF
TRBV5-4	-	TRBJ2-5	-	TGTGCCAGCAGCCTACCACAGAATCAAGAGACCCAGTACTTC	CASSLPQNQETQYF
TRBV4-3	-	TRBJ2-5	-	TGCGCCAGCAGCCACAGCGAAGAGACCCAGTACTTC	CASSHSEETQYF
TRBV28	-	TRBJ2-4	TRBD1	TGTGCCAGCAGTTCTCAGGGGGCGCGGACCAAAAACATTCAGTACTTC	CASSSQGARTKNIQYF
TRBV18	once	TRBJ2-1	-	TGTGCCAGCTCGCTGTCTGTATCGGGGTACAATGAGCAGTTCTTC	CASSLSVSGYNEQFF
TRBV7-3	once	TRBJ2-5	TRBD1	TGTGCCAGCAGCCGAGGACAGGGTCAAGAGACCCAGTACTTC	CASSRGQGQETQYF
TRBV28	-	TRBJ2-3	-	TGTGCCAGCAGTTTTTACCCTCGGGGGGCGGAAGATACGCAGTATTTT	CASSFYPRGAEDTQYF
TRBV5-1	-	TRBJ2-7	TRBD2	TGCGCCAGCAGCTCGCGACCGGGACTAGCGTCGGAGCAGTACTTC	CASSSRPGLASEQYF
TRBV11-2	-	TRBJ2-2	-	TGTGCCAGCAGCTTAGCGGGGAGGAATACCGGGGAGCTGTTTTTT	CASSLAGRNTGELFF
TRBV18	-	TRBJ2-5	-	TGTGCCAGCTCACCACCAGACAAAGGGCCTCAAGAGACCCAGTACTTC	CASSPPDKGPQETQYF
TRBV6-6	-	TRBJ1-4	-	TGTGCCAGCAGTTACGTCCAGGGTGGCGAAAAACTGTTTTTT	CASSYVQGGEKLFF
TRBV4-1	-	TRBJ2-1	TRBD2	TGCGCCACCCAGGCGGGTCTAGCGGGGCCCAGCTCCTACAATGAGCAGTTCTTC	CATQAGLAGPSSYNEQFF
TRBV4-1	-	TRBJ1-2	-	TGCGCCAGCAGCCACCGGACCGGAGTGGGCTACACCTTC	CASSHRTGVGYTF
TRBV7-2	-	TRBJ2-3	-	TGTGCCAGCAGCTTAGCCCGGGGTGTAGATACGCAGTATTTT	CASSLARGVDTQYF
TRBV19	-	TRBJ2-3	-	TGTGCCACCAACGTTGCAGATACGCAGTATTTT	CATNVADTQYF
TRBV11-2	-	TRBJ2-1	-	TGTGCCAGCAGCTTAGCGAGCGGGTTCCAGTTCTTC	CASSLASGFQFF
TRBV6-1	-	TRBJ1-2	-	TGTGCCAGCAGTTTACAGGCCTCCTATGGCTACACCTTC	CASSLQASYGYTF